The rows below give T cell receptor beta chains drawn from one sample of a study of cytomegalovirus exposure and HLA in healthy donors. Clones were read by immunoSEQ multiplex PCR, and TCRdb kept only the in-frame ones, dropping some. The table has under 200,000 clones, roughly 79% seen once; the top ten hold about 2.1%. Input material: PBMCs. These receptors were obtained from a man between 25 and 39 years old in good health and CMV-seronegative. Each CDR3 is given without its conserved first and last residue. Clone size is stated in some rows and not others, as once, few, many or a class when expanded.

>15|TRBV4-2|TRBJ2-5|-
ASSQDNVDRGKETQY
>12|TRBV28|TRBJ1-1|-
ASSSWTGGAEAF
>13|TRBV11-2|TRBJ2-7|-
ASSGGTESSYEQY
>11|TRBV7-3|TRBJ2-5|few
ASSPTGQETQY
>16|TRBV18|TRBJ2-2|-
ASSPNLAGGPNTGELF
>12|TRBV9|TRBJ2-5|-
ASSSRTGKETQY
>12|TRBV28|TRBJ2-3|-
ASSFPGFTDTQY
>12|TRBV19|TRBJ1-2|-
ASSIGTGSYGYT
>12|TRBV9|TRBJ2-7|-
ASSTTGSSYEQY
>14|TRBV13|TRBJ2-1|-
ASSSTVYPSYNEQF
>13|TRBV5-5|TRBJ2-1|few
ASRYLAGGMGEQF
>12|TRBV15|TRBJ2-5|once
AASRVGRVGTQY
>12|TRBV14|TRBJ1-3|-
ASSHRGLGNTIY
>13|TRBV18|TRBJ2-2|-
ASSPLLANTGELF
>9|TRBV19|TRBJ2-7|-
ATTYSYEQY
>16|TRBV23-1|TRBJ1-4|-
ASNQWDRVFSNNEKLF
>12|TRBV6-1|TRBJ1-5|-
ASIRGSGGQPQH
>12|TRBV19|TRBJ1-6|-
ASSFRGGNSPLH
>13|TRBV19|TRBJ2-6|-
ASSSRGPGANVLT
>12|TRBV6-5|TRBJ2-7|-
ASSRGQGAYEQY
>11|TRBV5-1|TRBJ1-1|-
ASSLGDFGEAF
>16|TRBV19|TRBJ1-4|once
ASSIDLTGVATNEKLF
>11|TRBV7-2|TRBJ2-7|-
ASSLRRTYEQY
>20|TRBV18|TRBJ2-3|-
ASSPTRSRIRDRGKGTDTQY
>12|TRBV29-1|TRBJ2-2|-
SVLAGANTGELF
>11|TRBV18|TRBJ2-7|once
ASSQQVPGEQY
>14|TRBV4-1|TRBJ1-2|-
ASSRTTGGLEYGYT
>15|TRBV19|TRBJ2-1|-
ASSNRLAGASYNEQF
>14|TRBV28|TRBJ2-2|-
ASSPLAGDDTGELF
>13|TRBV5-4|TRBJ1-2|-
ASSLKAGGLDGYT
>13|TRBV28|TRBJ2-3|-
ASSYPDRVVDTQY
>13|TRBV14|TRBJ1-1|-
ASSLRTGRNTEAF
>12|TRBV4-2|TRBJ1-2|-
ASSQRTGFNGYT
>11|TRBV6-5|TRBJ1-1|many
ASSHGDNTEAF
>12|TRBV5-1|TRBJ1-5|once
ASSLASGAQPQH
>14|TRBV5-6|TRBJ2-3|-
ASSLKGGSFTDTQY
>16|TRBV5-1|TRBJ2-5|-
ASSPRDSRSTKVREQY
>11|TRBV18|TRBJ2-7|-
ASSPRRGDEQY
>16|TRBV5-5|TRBJ2-2|-
ASSLALASGGNTGELF
>13|TRBV9|TRBJ1-6|-
ASSVGTGVQSPLH
>16|TRBV11-1|TRBJ2-1|once
ASRGGLAGGRSYNEQF
>14|TRBV5-4|TRBJ2-4|-
ASSPTGAGAKNIQY
>14|TRBV7-9|TRBJ2-1|-
ASSPSLAGDYNEQF
>13|TRBV5-1|TRBJ2-3|-
ASSVREGGADTQY
>12|TRBV15|TRBJ1-5|-
ATETGGSNRPQH
>13|TRBV27|TRBJ2-5|-
ASSSPSGIQETQY
>14|TRBV5-8|TRBJ1-4|few
ASSAYRGATNEKLF
>16|TRBV7-3|TRBJ2-3|-
ASSSLAGGPAGADTQY
>16|TRBV19|TRBJ2-7|-
ASSPKGVASGRYYEQY
>12|TRBV5-1|TRBJ1-1|-
ASSWQAVNTEAF
>12|TRBV19|TRBJ2-7|-
ASSLAGGPYEQY
>13|TRBV2|TRBJ1-2|-
ASSRQITGTYGYT
>12|TRBV10-3|TRBJ2-2|-
AISSRGETGELF
>12|TRBV6-1|-|-
ASSGPGTGREQY